Here is one T cell receptor beta chain with its context. Its antigen is unknown. Arm-PCR with iRepertoire HTBI primers amplified the CDR3 regions for these TCR beta libraries. TCRdb re-derived calls from the multiplex PCR reads in MiXCR, one entry per CDR3 protein. The sample gives some 400,000 distinct CDR3 sequences, about 15% of which show up once; approximately 15% is in the top ten. The record originates from a study of regulatory T cells in long-lasting Graves disease. Study outcomes and limitations: Persistent patients shared more public clonotypes (over 2,500) than new patients (about 1,000). The study found lower TCR diversity in persistent Graves' patients than in newly diagnosed ones.

The time point denotes: newly diagnosed GD, antithyroid drugs for less than 3 months. Extracted PBMC RNA gave rise to the TCR library. This same sample was also taken into another study, of T cells in Graves' hyperthyroidism and ophthalmopathy.

This receptor was taken from a woman aged 25 to 39 with Graves disease. Sequences were derived from peripheral blood mononuclear cells (PBMCs), sampled at new diagnosis, from a patient treated with antithyroid drugs.

The CDR3 is CASSSPRTGSRNIQYF. The CDR3 DNA reads as TGTGCCAGCAGTTCCCCCCGGACAGGGTCTAGAAACATTCAGTACTTC. V and J are TRBV28 and TRBJ2-4, with TRBD1 matching 8 bases. The CDR3 loop spans 16 amino acids. With 4 bases clipped from V and 6 bases from J, the junction kept 11 bases outside the gene matches. The germline V gene has CDR1 MDHEN and CDR2 SYDVKM.